A selection of T cell receptor beta chains follows, all from one sample in a study of T cell changes during pregnancy in multiple sclerosis. Profiling relied on immunoSEQ multiplex PCR, and the TCRdb table lists in-frame clones only, not all of them. The data hold around 80,000 clones, with 92% observed a single time. The specimen was peripheral blood, collected before pregnancy. The origin of the receptors is a female donor with multiple sclerosis, enrolled in a pregnancy study. The CDR3 runs from the conserved cysteine through the conserved F or W. The order of the fields is CDR3 DNA, CDR3 protein, clone size, D gene, CDR3 length, J gene, V gene. D genes are given only for firm matches. Size is omitted from some rows. Given values are once, few, many or a class for expanded clones.

DNA: TGTGCCAGCAGCTTAATGTTGTCCGGCTATGGCTACACCTTC; CDR3: CASSLMLSGYGYTF; size: -; D: -; length: 14; J: TRBJ1-2; V: TRBV11-2
DNA: TGTGCCAGCAGTGAAGCCCTCCGGGACAGGTCCGTTTTC; CDR3: CASSEALRDRSVF; size: -; D: TRBD1; length: 13; J: TRBJ2-7; V: TRBV6-1
DNA: TGTGCCAGCAGCTTGTTCCGGACACTATCCTACAATGAGCAGTTCTTC; CDR3: CASSLFRTLSYNEQFF; size: once; D: -; length: 16; J: TRBJ2-1; V: TRBV5-6
DNA: TGTGCCAGCAGTTACGTCTGGACAGGGGACACAGATACGCAGTATTTT; CDR3: CASSYVWTGDTDTQYF; size: -; D: TRBD1; length: 16; J: TRBJ2-3; V: TRBV6-5
DNA: TGTGCCAGCAGCCCGGGACAGCTAGACCTACAGGCCTTC; CDR3: CASSPGQLDLQAF; size: -; D: TRBD1; length: 13; J: TRBJ2-7; V: TRBV6-5
DNA: TGTGCCAGCAGCTCGGGGTTGCAAAATGAAAAACTGTTTTTT; CDR3: CASSSGLQNEKLFF; size: -; D: -; length: 14; J: TRBJ1-4; V: TRBV7-9
DNA: TGTGCCAGCAGTGTTAACTCCGGGACAGGGTCCTATGGCTACACCTTC; CDR3: CASSVNSGTGSYGYTF; size: -; D: TRBD1; length: 16; J: TRBJ1-2; V: TRBV6-1
DNA: TGTGCCAGCAGTCCTTCACGACCCGGGGCTGAAGCTTTCTTT; CDR3: CASSPSRPGAEAFF; size: -; D: -; length: 14; J: TRBJ1-1; V: TRBV6-5
DNA: TGTGCCAGCTCCGACCGGGGGGAGAACTATGGCTACACCTTC; CDR3: CASSDRGENYGYTF; size: -; D: -; length: 14; J: TRBJ1-2; V: TRBV18
DNA: TGTGCCAGCTCACCCTCGAGCGATCAGCCCCAGCATTTT; CDR3: CASSPSSDQPQHF; size: -; D: -; length: 13; J: TRBJ1-5; V: TRBV18
DNA: TGTGCCAGTACCGGCGACTATACGCAGTATTTT; CDR3: CASTGDYTQYF; size: -; D: -; length: 11; J: TRBJ2-3; V: TRBV19
DNA: TGCGCCAGCAGCCACCCAGGGGGTGAGCAGTTCTTC; CDR3: CASSHPGGEQFF; size: once; D: TRBD1; length: 12; J: TRBJ2-1; V: TRBV4-1
DNA: TGCGCCAGCAGCCAAGATGTGGCGGGGGGCCCGGGGGAGACCCAGTACTTC; CDR3: CASSQDVAGGPGETQYF; size: -; D: TRBD2; length: 17; J: TRBJ2-5; V: TRBV4-1
DNA: TGCGCCAGCAGCTTTATCGGGGGGACCGTCTACGAGCAGTACTTC; CDR3: CASSFIGGTVYEQYF; size: -; D: TRBD2; length: 15; J: TRBJ2-7; V: TRBV5-1
DNA: TGTGCCAGCAGCTTATTTGCGGGGGGGAATACGCAGTATTTT; CDR3: CASSLFAGGNTQYF; size: few; D: TRBD2; length: 14; J: TRBJ2-3; V: TRBV7-2
DNA: TGTGCCTGGAGGACTAGCCGTGACGGGGAGCTGTTTTTT; CDR3: CAWRTSRDGELFF; size: -; D: TRBD2; length: 13; J: TRBJ2-2; V: TRBV30
DNA: TGTGCCAGCACCCTGGACAGGGCTAATGGCTACACCTTC; CDR3: CASTLDRANGYTF; size: -; D: TRBD1; length: 13; J: TRBJ1-2; V: TRBV5-4
DNA: TGCGCCAGCAGCTTGGCCGGAGCGGGCACAGATACGCAGTATTTT; CDR3: CASSLAGAGTDTQYF; size: -; D: -; length: 15; J: TRBJ2-3; V: TRBV5-1
DNA: TGTGCCAGCGGAAGGGGACTAGCGGGGGCGCGGAACACCGGGGAGCTGTTTTTT; CDR3: CASGRGLAGARNTGELFF; size: -; D: TRBD2; length: 18; J: TRBJ2-2; V: TRBV2
DNA: TGTGCCAGTAGCTCTCGCGGGGGGCCCGTCGAGCAGTACTTC; CDR3: CASSSRGGPVEQYF; size: -; D: TRBD2; length: 14; J: TRBJ2-7; V: TRBV19
DNA: TGCGCCAGCAGTAAGAGTGGAGGGACAGGGGATAATCAGCCCCAGCATTTT; CDR3: CASSKSGGTGDNQPQHF; size: -; D: TRBD1; length: 17; J: TRBJ1-5; V: TRBV10-2
DNA: TGTGCCAGCAGTGCGAAACCGGGACAGGGGAATGAGCAGTTCTTC; CDR3: CASSAKPGQGNEQFF; size: -; D: TRBD1; length: 15; J: TRBJ2-1; V: TRBV25-1
DNA: TGTGCCAGCAGCTTCAGGGGGACGGATCAGCCCCAGCATTTT; CDR3: CASSFRGTDQPQHF; size: -; D: TRBD1; length: 14; J: TRBJ1-5; V: TRBV5-8
DNA: TGCGCCAGCAGCGTAACGACGACAGGGGCTGGGGCCAACGTCCTGACTTTC; CDR3: CASSVTTTGAGANVLTF; size: -; D: TRBD1; length: 17; J: TRBJ2-6; V: TRBV5-1
DNA: TGTGCCAGCAGCGTAGTTAGGGGATATGGCTACACCTTC; CDR3: CASSVVRGYGYTF; size: once; D: -; length: 13; J: TRBJ1-2; V: TRBV9
DNA: TGTGCCAGCAGCGTAGCGGCTAGTGGAGATACGCAGTATTTT; CDR3: CASSVAASGDTQYF; size: -; D: -; length: 14; J: TRBJ2-3; V: TRBV9
DNA: TGTGCCAGCAACGGACAGGCAAATCAGCCCCAGCATTTT; CDR3: CASNGQANQPQHF; size: few; D: TRBD1; length: 13; J: TRBJ1-5; V: TRBV6-1
DNA: TGTGCCAGTAGCGCTCAGACAGGGGATGGTTCACCCCTCCACTTT; CDR3: CASSAQTGDGSPLHF; size: -; D: TRBD1; length: 15; J: TRBJ1-6; V: TRBV19
DNA: TGTGCCAGCAGCTGGGGGACTAGCGGGGGCCTGGGAGAGACCCAGTACTTC; CDR3: CASSWGTSGGLGETQYF; size: -; D: TRBD2; length: 17; J: TRBJ2-5; V: TRBV5-4
DNA: TGTGCCACCAGCAGAGATAGTCGGGCAGGGGGTCACCAGCCCCAGCATTTT; CDR3: CATSRDSRAGGHQPQHF; size: -; D: TRBD1; length: 17; J: TRBJ1-5; V: TRBV15
DNA: TGTGCCACCAGCAAGGACAGGGGGCCCAATCAGCCCCAGCATTTT; CDR3: CATSKDRGPNQPQHF; size: -; D: TRBD1; length: 15; J: TRBJ1-5; V: TRBV15
DNA: TGTGCCAGCAGTGAACTAGGCAACTCAAATGAAAAACTGTTTTTT; CDR3: CASSELGNSNEKLFF; size: -; D: -; length: 15; J: TRBJ1-4; V: TRBV2
DNA: TGTGCCAGCAGTGGGGCGGGGGCCCAAGAGACCCAGTACTTC; CDR3: CASSGAGAQETQYF; size: -; D: -; length: 14; J: TRBJ2-5; V: TRBV2
DNA: TGTGCCAGCAGCCGAACAGGGGCTATCTCCCCCGAGGCTTTCTTT; CDR3: CASSRTGAISPEAFF; size: -; D: TRBD1; length: 15; J: TRBJ1-1; V: TRBV14
DNA: TGCGCCAGCAGCAGAATGACAGGGGGAAAAAGTAACACCATATATTTT; CDR3: CASSRMTGGKSNTIYF; size: -; D: TRBD1; length: 16; J: TRBJ1-3; V: TRBV5-1
DNA: TGCGCCAGCAGCCTTGATGGGACAGTATACGAGCAGTACTTC; CDR3: CASSLDGTVYEQYF; size: -; D: TRBD1; length: 14; J: TRBJ2-7; V: TRBV5-1
DNA: TGCGCCAGCAGCCTACCCACAGGGGATTTTAACACCGGGGAGCTGTTTTTT; CDR3: CASSLPTGDFNTGELFF; size: -; D: TRBD1; length: 17; J: TRBJ2-2; V: TRBV5-1
DNA: TGTGCCAGCACCTCAGGGGGGACTAGGGAGTATTTT; CDR3: CASTSGGTREYF; size: -; D: -; length: 12; J: TRBJ2-3; V: TRBV6-5
DNA: TGTGCCAGTAGTATGGAGGCTAGCGGTGCGAACACCGGGGAGCTGTTTTTT; CDR3: CASSMEASGANTGELFF; size: -; D: TRBD2; length: 17; J: TRBJ2-2; V: TRBV19
DNA: TGTGCCGCAGGGGCAGGGGGGAACACTGAAGCTTTCTTT; CDR3: CAAGAGGNTEAFF; size: -; D: TRBD1; length: 13; J: TRBJ1-1; V: TRBV5-6
DNA: TGCGCCAGCAGGATGGACAGCCCCCATGAGCAGTTCTTC; CDR3: CASRMDSPHEQFF; size: -; D: -; length: 13; J: TRBJ2-1; V: TRBV5-1
DNA: TGTGCCAGCAGTGATAGAGCCGGGACATCCTCTCCGAACACCGGGGAGCTGTTTTTT; CDR3: CASSDRAGTSSPNTGELFF; size: once; D: -; length: 19; J: TRBJ2-2; V: TRBV2
DNA: TGTGCCAGCAGTGGACAGGGATGGGGTGGCTACACCTTC; CDR3: CASSGQGWGGYTF; size: -; D: TRBD1; length: 13; J: TRBJ1-2; V: TRBV2
DNA: TGTGCCAGCAGCCTTACAGGGGGCTCTGGAAACACCATATATTTT; CDR3: CASSLTGGSGNTIYF; size: -; D: TRBD1; length: 15; J: TRBJ1-3; V: TRBV14
DNA: TGCGCCAGCAGCCAAGAAAGTGCGGGACAGGGGGCCTACGAGCAGTACTTC; CDR3: CASSQESAGQGAYEQYF; size: -; D: TRBD1; length: 17; J: TRBJ2-7; V: TRBV4-1
DNA: TGTGCCAGCTCACGCGGCCAGGGGCGGGGCTACACCTTC; CDR3: CASSRGQGRGYTF; size: -; D: -; length: 13; J: TRBJ1-2; V: TRBV18
DNA: TGCGCCAGCAGCTTGGGATTAGGACAGGGACCTACCTACGAGCAGTACTTC; CDR3: CASSLGLGQGPTYEQYF; size: -; D: TRBD1; length: 17; J: TRBJ2-7; V: TRBV5-1
DNA: TGTGCCAGCAGCTTAGCGCCGGACAGGGTGGGGCTCTATGGCTACACCTTC; CDR3: CASSLAPDRVGLYGYTF; size: -; D: TRBD1; length: 17; J: TRBJ1-2; V: TRBV7-2
DNA: TGTGCCAGCAGTACCATGCTAGCGGGGGAGAGGGATGAGCAGTTCTTC; CDR3: CASSTMLAGERDEQFF; size: -; D: TRBD2; length: 16; J: TRBJ2-1; V: TRBV5-4
DNA: TGTGCCAGCAGTGAATTCGGGACAGGGGGTTTTGGCTACACCTTC; CDR3: CASSEFGTGGFGYTF; size: -; D: TRBD1; length: 15; J: TRBJ1-2; V: TRBV25-1
DNA: TGTGCCAGCAGTGAACCGGCTAGCGTCAATGAGCAGTTCTTC; CDR3: CASSEPASVNEQFF; size: -; D: -; length: 14; J: TRBJ2-1; V: TRBV6-1